These T cell receptor beta chains were read from a single sample in a study of neurological immune-mediated disorders. TCRdb independently ran MiXCR on the 5' RACE reads; one entry per CDR3 protein. The sample has some 77,000 distinct CDR3 sequences, about 13% seen once. The specimen was PBMCs. These receptors came from a female donor with HTLV-1-associated myelopathy (HAM/TSP). CDR3s include the opening cysteine and the closing phenylalanine or tryptophan. D genes are given only for firm matches. Part of the rows lack a size; the others show once, few, many or a class for expanded clones.

clone_size j_call v_call d_call cdr3_nt cdr3_aa
many TRBJ2-7 TRBV3-1 . TGTGCCAGCAGCCAAGGGTTTAGGGGCCACGAGCAGTACTTC CASSQGFRGHEQYF
many TRBJ1-2 TRBV7-2 . TGTGCCAGCAGCGCTTACAGTTATGGCTACACCTTC CASSAYSYGYTF
many TRBJ1-1 TRBV5-1 . TGCGCCAGCAGCTTTCAGTTAGGGGGGAGCACTGAAGCTTTCTTT CASSFQLGGSTEAFF
many TRBJ2-3 TRBV2 TRBD2 TGTGCCAGTATTAGCGGGGGTCCCGCAGATACGCAGTATTTT CASISGGPADTQYF
. TRBJ2-5 TRBV7-9 . TGTGCCAGCAGCGACTTATTGACTCATGCACTCGGAGAGACCCAGTACTTC CASSDLLTHALGETQYF
many TRBJ2-3 TRBV9 TRBD2 TGTGCCAGCAGCGTATTAGCGGGTGTATCAGATACGCAGTATTTT CASSVLAGVSDTQYF
many TRBJ2-1 TRBV5-1 TRBD1 TGCGCCAGCAGCCCCTGGGACAGGTCCTACAATGAGCAGTTCTTC CASSPWDRSYNEQFF
many TRBJ2-7 TRBV14 . TGTGCCAGCAGCCAAGACCTTTTCAGAGGTACCTACGAGCAGTACTTC CASSQDLFRGTYEQYF
many TRBJ2-7 TRBV10-3 TRBD2 TGTGCCACCGGACTAGCGGGGGGGCATCCCGAGCAGTACTTC CATGLAGGHPEQYF
many TRBJ2-3 TRBV28 . TGTGCCAGCAGTTTAACGCCCCGACAGTTTCGCACAGATACGCAGTATTTT CASSLTPRQFRTDTQYF
few TRBJ2-2 TRBV6-1 . TGTGCCAGCAGGCTACAGGGTGGCACCGGGGAGCTGTTTTTT CASRLQGGTGELFF
many TRBJ2-6 TRBV15 . TGTGCCACTAGCTTGGGTGGGGCCAACGTCCTGACTTTC CATSLGGANVLTF
many TRBJ2-1 TRBV5-1 TRBD2 TGCGCCAGCAGCTTGGACGGGGGGTACAATGAGCAGTTCTTC CASSLDGGYNEQFF
many TRBJ2-7 TRBV29-1 . TGCAGCGTACCGTTAGGGTCCGTCGGGGAGCAGTACTTC CSVPLGSVGEQYF
many TRBJ2-1 TRBV5-1 TRBD2 TGCGCCAGCAGCTTGGCACTAGCGGGGGAGTACAATGAGCAGTTCTTC CASSLALAGEYNEQFF
many TRBJ2-1 TRBV27 . TGTGCCAGCAGTTTACGGGCAGGGAAGTACAATGAGCAGTTCTTC CASSLRAGKYNEQFF
many TRBJ2-7 TRBV5-1 . TGCGCCAGCAGCTTGGAAATTGGACTTTTCACCTACGAGCAGTACTTC CASSLEIGLFTYEQYF
many TRBJ2-7 TRBV5-1 TRBD2 TGCGCCAGCAGCTCCACTAGCGGGGGCCTCTACGAGCAGTACTTC CASSSTSGGLYEQYF
many TRBJ2-1 TRBV12-3/TRBV12-4 . TGTGCCAGCAGTTGGTACAATGAGCAGTTCTTC CASSWYNEQFF
many TRBJ1-2 TRBV27 . TGTGCCAGCACCCCGGTCGGGACTTCAGTCGGCTACACCTTC CASTPVGTSVGYTF
many TRBJ1-2 TRBV29-1 . TGCAGCGTGCTTAAGGGAGGAGGTGAGGGCTACACCTTC CSVLKGGGEGYTF
many TRBJ2-5 TRBV5-1 TRBD2 TGCGCCAGCAGCTTGATAGCGGGGAGGGAGCAGACCCAGTACTTC CASSLIAGREQTQYF
. TRBJ2-2 TRBV12-3/TRBV12-4 . TGTGCCAGCAGTTTACAGCAGAACACCGGGGAGCTGTTTTTT CASSLQQNTGELFF
many TRBJ2-1 TRBV5-1 TRBD1 TGCGCCAGCAGCCTGGGACAGGGCCCCGATGAGCAGTTCTTC CASSLGQGPDEQFF
many TRBJ2-7 TRBV5-1 TRBD1 TGCGCCAGCAGCCCAACCGGGACAGGGGGTTACGAGCAGTACTTC CASSPTGTGGYEQYF
. TRBJ1-5 TRBV20-1 . TGCAGTGCTAGAGGAAGTGGAAGAGCCAATCAGCCCCATCATTTT CSARGSGRANQPHHF
. TRBJ2-7 TRBV3-1 . TGTGCCATCATCCAAGGGTACGAGCAGTACTTC CAIIQGYEQYF
many TRBJ2-7 TRBV28 . TGTGCCAGCAGTTTACCGGCGGGTGGACAGCTTACTTACGAGCAGTACTTC CASSLPAGGQLTYEQYF
many TRBJ2-7 TRBV15 . TGTGCTACCAGCAGAGATCAACTGGGCGAGCAGTACTTC CATSRDQLGEQYF